The T cell receptor (beta chain) under discussion was sequenced for a study of cytomegalovirus exposure and HLA in healthy donors. About the research overall: T cells numbering around 170 million yielded roughly 120 million unique TCR beta sequences in an earlier analysis. The study, taken as a whole, reports: According to reports, the classifier identified cytomegalovirus status with high specificity and sensitivity. While the bulk of TCR sequences proved rare, some public TCRs turned up in many donors.

13 Jbeta primers and 60 Vbeta primers were used for the PCR. The data were produced by immunoSEQ multiplex PCR, yet TCRdb's version contains in-frame clones alone and is incomplete. The top ten hold 1.8% of the sample, which has about 150,000 clones, around 10% seen once. This clone has just a few counts. Its antigen is unknown. The CDR3 spans 14 residues. CDR1 is SGHRS, CDR2 YFSETQ, per germline. V shed 0 bases and J shed 5 bases, with 11 bases lying between them. The TCR originated in a man aged 45 to 65 in good health and CMV-seronegative. The sequenced material came from PBMCs. The genes are TRBV5-1 and TRBJ1-1; no firm D call. Here the CDR3 reads CASSLAAGGTEAFF. The CDR3 DNA follows: TGCGCCAGCAGCTTGGCCGCGGGCGGTACTGAAGCTTTCTTT.